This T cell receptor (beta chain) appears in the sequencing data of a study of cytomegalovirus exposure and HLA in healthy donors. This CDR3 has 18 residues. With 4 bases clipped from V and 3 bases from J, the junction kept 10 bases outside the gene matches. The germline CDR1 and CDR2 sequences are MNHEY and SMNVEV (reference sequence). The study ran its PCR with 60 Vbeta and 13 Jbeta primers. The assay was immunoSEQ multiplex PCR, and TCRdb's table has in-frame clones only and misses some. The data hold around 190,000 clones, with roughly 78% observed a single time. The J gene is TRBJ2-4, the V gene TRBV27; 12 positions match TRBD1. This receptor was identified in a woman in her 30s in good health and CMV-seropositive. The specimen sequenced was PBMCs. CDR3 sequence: CASSSYSGTGGFKNIQYF. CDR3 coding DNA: TGTGCCAGCAGTTCCTACTCCGGGACAGGGGGCTTCAAAAACATTCAGTACTTC.